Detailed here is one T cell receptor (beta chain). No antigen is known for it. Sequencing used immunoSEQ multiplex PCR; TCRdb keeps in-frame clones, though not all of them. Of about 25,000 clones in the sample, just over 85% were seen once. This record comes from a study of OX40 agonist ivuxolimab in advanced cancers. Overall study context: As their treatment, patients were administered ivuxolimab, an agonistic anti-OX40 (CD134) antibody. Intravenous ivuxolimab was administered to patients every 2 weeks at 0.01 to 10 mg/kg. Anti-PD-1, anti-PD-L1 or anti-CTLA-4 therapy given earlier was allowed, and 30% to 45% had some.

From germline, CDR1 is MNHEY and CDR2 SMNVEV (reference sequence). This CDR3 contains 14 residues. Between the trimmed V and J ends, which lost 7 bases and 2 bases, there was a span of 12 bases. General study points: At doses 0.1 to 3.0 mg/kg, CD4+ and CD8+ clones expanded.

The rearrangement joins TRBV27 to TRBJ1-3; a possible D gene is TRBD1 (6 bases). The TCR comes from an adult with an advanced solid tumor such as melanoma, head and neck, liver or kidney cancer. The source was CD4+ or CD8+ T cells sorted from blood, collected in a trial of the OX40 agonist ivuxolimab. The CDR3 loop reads CASIEGGPGNTIYF. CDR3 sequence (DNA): TGTGCCAGCATTGAGGGGGGGCCTGGAAACACCATATATTTT.